These 5 T cell receptor beta chains originate from one sample sequenced in a study of CD8+ T cells in alopecia areata. Reverse transcription of extracted RNA yielded cDNA, which provided the sequencing template. TCRdb's copy holds only in-frame clones and misses some; the assay was immunoSEQ multiplex PCR. Of 35,000 to 45,000 clones listed, nearly 55% are singletons. Sorting of CD4+ cells into CD25+CD127- cells was carried out for about five patients. Sequencing used CD4+ Tregs sorted from blood. The receptors stem from a human donor with alopecia areata.

The chain uses TRBV7-3 and TRBJ2-1; no clear D. The CDR3 runs to 15 residues. CDR1 and CDR2 (germline): SGHTA, FQGTGA. The V end lost 5 bases, the J end lost 0 bases, and 11 bases lay between the germline ends. The CDR3 DNA reads TGTGCCAGCAGCCTCGAGATGAGCTCCTACAATGAGCAGTTCTTC. This encodes CASSLEMSSYNEQFF.

This clone was counted only a few times. The V and J genes are TRBV7-2 and TRBJ2-5, with D unresolved. Trimming took 2 bases from V and 10 from J, leaving 11 bases between them. The CDR3 contains 12 residues. Germline values: CDR1 SGHTA, CDR2 FQGNSA. CDR3 protein: CASSLNSLNQYF. DNA for the CDR3: TGTGCCAGCAGCTTAAATTCGTTGAACCAGTACTTC. The full variable domain, with the rest looked up from reference TRBV7-2 and TRBJ2-5, is GAGVSQSPSNKVTEKGKDVELRCDPISGHTALYWYRQSLGQGLEFLIYFQGNSAPDKSGLPSDRFSAERTGGSVSTLTIQRTQQEDSAVYLCASSLNSLNQYFGPGTRLLVL.

This sequence joins TRBV6-1 and TRBJ2-5, with D uncertain. V was pared by 7 bases and J by 4 bases, with 13 bases between. The germline V gene encodes CDR1 MNHNS and CDR2 SASEGT. This CDR3 region has 13 residues. The CDR3, as DNA: TGTGCCAGCACTGCCACTGTCGTAGAGACCCAGTACTTC. Protein: CASTATVVETQYF.

The V gene is TRBV7-3, the J gene TRBJ1-1; 9 bases line up with TRBD1. This CDR3 contains 17 residues. Germline V gene sequence: CDR1 SGHTA, CDR2 FQGTGA. V lost 5 bases to trimming and J lost 0 bases; unmatched junction nucleotides: 10. CDR3 in amino acids: CASSPGQGRPLNTEAFF. The CDR3, as DNA: TGTGCCAGCAGCCCAGGACAGGGGCGGCCTTTGAACACTGAAGCTTTCTTT.

This chain connects TRBV13 to TRBJ2-1; 8 bases agree with TRBD2. The CDR3 has 16 amino acids. V gave up 2 bases and J gave up 5 bases; unmatched junction bases: 8. The germline gives CDR1 PRHDT, CDR2 FYEKMQ (reference sequence). The CDR3 loop reads CASSLWTGGPDNEQFF. CDR3 bases: TGTGCCAGCAGCTTATGGACGGGAGGGCCGGACAATGAGCAGTTCTTC. The variable domain in full, with the rest retrieved from reference TRBV13 and TRBJ2-1, is AAGVIQSPRHLIKEKRETATLKCYPIPRHDTVYWYQQGPGQDPQFLISFYEKMQSDKGSIPDRFSAQQFSDYHSELNMSSLELGDSALYFCASSLWTGGPDNEQFFGPGTRLTVL.